This TCR beta chain was captured in a study of long-term antiretroviral therapy in people with HIV. Looking at the study overall: It was about a decade before the 2015 immediate-ART recommendation that the earliest samples were taken.

Concerning this clone: The antigen is undetermined.

CDR3 length: 16 amino acids. Germline V gene sequence: CDR1 SGHVS, CDR2 FQNEAQ. Between the trimmed V and J ends, which lost 7 bases and 0 bases, there was a span of 16 bases. Sequencing relied on immunoSEQ assay v3.0, run at survey level. Produced via immunoSEQ multiplex PCR; TCRdb's table is partial and in-frame only. In the table there are about 22,000 clones, around nine tenths of which are singletons. Overall study findings and caveats: Those clones which expanded before ART made up the dominant part of the repertoire at all time points.

V and J are TRBV7-8 and TRBJ1-3; D not certain. Specimen: unsorted PBMCs, collected 0.6 years after starting antiretroviral therapy. The source is a man aged 55 to 70 with HIV. The CDR3, as DNA: TGTGCCAGCACCGCTTTGGTGGGAGGCTCTGGAAACACCATATATTTT. This gives the protein CASTALVGGSGNTIYF. Full variable domain (outside the CDR3, taken from reference TRBV7-8 and TRBJ1-3): GAGVSQSPRYKVAKRGQDVALRCDPISGHVSLFWYQQALGQGPEFLTYFQNEAQLDKSGLPSDRFFAERPEGSVSTLKIQRTQQEDSAVYLCASTALVGGSGNTIYFGEGSWLTVV.